This T cell receptor (beta chain) was sequenced in a study of response to subunit inactivated influenza vaccine. TCRdb re-analysed the RT-PCR reads in MiXCR, keeping a single row per CDR3 protein. This sample yields a few hundred thousand distinct CDR3 sequences, of which over 9% are seen a single time; about 8% belongs to the top ten. V was pared by 3 bases and J by 3 bases, with 11 bases between. Germline CDR1 SNHLY, CDR2 FYNNEI. The CDR3 loop spans 14 amino acids. Sequencing used non-naive T cells sorted from PBMCs, obtained 14 days before vaccination. This TCR was recovered from a man aged 50 or older who received an inactivated influenza vaccine. The V gene is TRBV2, the J gene TRBJ1-2; TRBD1 is a possible D gene (5 bases). The CDR3 DNA sequence: TGTGCCAGCAGTGAGGAGGGGATCTACTATGGCTACACCTTC. This codes for CASSEEGIYYGYTF.